This T cell receptor beta chain emerged from a study of CD8+CD57+ T cells in acquired aplastic anemia (dated by TCRdb to about 2018). Study-level background: DNA extracted from sorted CD4+ and CD8+ cells had a mean of about 3.2 ug, with a range of 0.2 to 27.4 ug. CD8+CD57+ expansion was defined as a frequency above the mean frequency observed in healthy subjects. The investigation overall reported the following: No significant difference in CD8+ Simpson's diversity was found between patients and healthy controls (P=0.060). About 30 CD8+ CDR3 sequences were found to be shared between patients and controls, but these sequences appeared to be highly expressed in patients and within the immunodominant clones of the patients.

About this clonotype: Its antigen is not yet known. No qualities accompany the bases; no much larger clone lies one base away.

Genomic DNA served as template for TCR beta VDJ combination and CDR3 sequence profiling. TCR repertoire sequencing was run on an Illumina HiSeq 2000. In the source study's methods: TRBV/TRBJ rearrangement plots, CDR3 size and DJ length profiles, and Simpson's diversity index were used to assess repertoires. The most abundant DNA sequence in the deep sequencing data was defined as the immunodominant clone. CDR3 amino acid sequences were screened for sharing across subjects and compared with published repertoires and the VDJdb database. TCRdb reprocessed the public reads (quality trimming at Q25 with fastp, clone calling with MiXCR) and kept in-frame beta chains. Each entry merges the rows of one CDR3 protein and shows their most common DNA and genes. The V and J calls shown here were made by TCRdb, not taken from the authors' results. This sample has about 160,000 distinct CDR3 sequences in its table, and 70% to 80% of those were observed once. Roughly half of the sample is held by the ten biggest clonotypes.

Expansion of CD8+CD57+ cells had been shown by flow cytometry in the patients chosen for sequencing. All patients had severe acquired aplastic anemia diagnosed by International Study of Aplastic Anemia and Agranulocytosis and Camitta criteria. No therapy had been received by the patients at the time of blood sampling. In this study, sorted CD4+ and CD8+ T cells from the blood of healthy subjects and of severe aplastic anemia patients had their TCR repertoires deep-sequenced. In the USA, patient enrollment took place under clinicaltrials.gov protocols 00001620, 01623167, 00001397, 00071045, 00081523 and 00961064. Ficoll-Paque density gradient centrifugation was used to isolate peripheral blood mononuclear cells. Before DNA extraction, CD4+ and CD8+ T cells were sorted by FACS or by magnetic beads. The V end gives up 5 bases and the J end 5 bases, leaving 7 bases in the junction not matched to a gene. Inclusive of the bounding cysteine and phenylalanine, the CDR3 is 15 residues long. The entry retains the CDR3 DNA only, 45 bases that are in frame from base 1. CDR1 and CDR2 are drawn from the germline V gene: SNHLY, FYNNEI.

Input material: sorted CD4+, CD8+, or CD8+CD57+ T cells (not recorded which) from PBMCs. The rearranged chain carries TRBV2 and TRBJ1-5; 9 middle bases align to TRBD1. This TCR came from a human donor with aplastic anemia. DNA sequence: TGTGCCAGCAGTAGAGGGACAGGGAACGATCAGCCCCAGCATTTT. This translates into CASSRGTGNDQPQHF.